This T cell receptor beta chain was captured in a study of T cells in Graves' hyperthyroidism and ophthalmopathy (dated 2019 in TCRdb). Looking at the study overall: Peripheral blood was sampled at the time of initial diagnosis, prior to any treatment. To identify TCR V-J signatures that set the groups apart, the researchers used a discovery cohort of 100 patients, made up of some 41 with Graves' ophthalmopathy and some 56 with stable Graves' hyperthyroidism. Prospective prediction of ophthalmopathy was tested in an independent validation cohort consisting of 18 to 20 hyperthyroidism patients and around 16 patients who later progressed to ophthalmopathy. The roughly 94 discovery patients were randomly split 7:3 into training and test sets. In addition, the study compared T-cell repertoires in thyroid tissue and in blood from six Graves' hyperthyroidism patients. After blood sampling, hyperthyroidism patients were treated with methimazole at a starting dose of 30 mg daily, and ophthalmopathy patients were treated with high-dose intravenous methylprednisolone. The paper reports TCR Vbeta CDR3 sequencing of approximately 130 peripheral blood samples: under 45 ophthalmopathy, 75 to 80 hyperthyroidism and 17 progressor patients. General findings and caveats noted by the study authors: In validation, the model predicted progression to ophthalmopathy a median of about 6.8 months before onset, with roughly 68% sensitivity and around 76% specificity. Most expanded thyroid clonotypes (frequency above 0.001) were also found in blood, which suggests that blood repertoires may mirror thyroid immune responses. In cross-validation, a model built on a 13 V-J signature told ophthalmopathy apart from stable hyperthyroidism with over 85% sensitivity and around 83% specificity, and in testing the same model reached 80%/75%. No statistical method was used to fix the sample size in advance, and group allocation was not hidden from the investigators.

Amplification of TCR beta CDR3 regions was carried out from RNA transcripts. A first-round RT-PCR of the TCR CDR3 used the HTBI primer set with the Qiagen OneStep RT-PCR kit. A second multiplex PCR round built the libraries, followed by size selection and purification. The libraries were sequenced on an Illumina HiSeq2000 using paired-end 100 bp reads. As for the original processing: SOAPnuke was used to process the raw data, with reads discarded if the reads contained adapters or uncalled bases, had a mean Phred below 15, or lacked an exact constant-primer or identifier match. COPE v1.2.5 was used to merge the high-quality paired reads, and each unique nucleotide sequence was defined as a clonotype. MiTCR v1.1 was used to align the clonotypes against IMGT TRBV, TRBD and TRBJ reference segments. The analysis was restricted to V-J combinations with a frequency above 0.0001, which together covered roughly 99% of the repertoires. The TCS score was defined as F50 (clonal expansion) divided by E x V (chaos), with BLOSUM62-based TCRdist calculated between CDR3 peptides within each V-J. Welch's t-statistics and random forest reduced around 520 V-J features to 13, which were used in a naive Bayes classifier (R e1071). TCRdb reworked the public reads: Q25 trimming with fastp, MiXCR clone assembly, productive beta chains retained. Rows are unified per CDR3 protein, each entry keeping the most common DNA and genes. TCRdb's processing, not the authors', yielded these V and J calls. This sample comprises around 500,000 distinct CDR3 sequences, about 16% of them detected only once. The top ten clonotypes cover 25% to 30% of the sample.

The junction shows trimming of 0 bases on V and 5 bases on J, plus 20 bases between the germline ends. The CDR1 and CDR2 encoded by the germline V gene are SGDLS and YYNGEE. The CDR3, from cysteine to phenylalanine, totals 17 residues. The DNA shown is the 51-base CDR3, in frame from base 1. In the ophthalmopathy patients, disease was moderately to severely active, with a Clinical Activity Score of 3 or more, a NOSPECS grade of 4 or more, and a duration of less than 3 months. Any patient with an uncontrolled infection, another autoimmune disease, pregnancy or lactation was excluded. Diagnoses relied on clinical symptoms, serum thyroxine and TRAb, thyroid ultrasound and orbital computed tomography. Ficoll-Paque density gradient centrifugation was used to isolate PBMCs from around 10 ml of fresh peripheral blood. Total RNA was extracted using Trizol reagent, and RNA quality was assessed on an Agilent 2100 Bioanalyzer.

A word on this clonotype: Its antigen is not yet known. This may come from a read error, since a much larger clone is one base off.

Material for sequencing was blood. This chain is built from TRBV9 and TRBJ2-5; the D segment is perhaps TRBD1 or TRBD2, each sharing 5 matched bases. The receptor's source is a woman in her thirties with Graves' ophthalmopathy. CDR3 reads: CASSVDPGKGWGETQYF. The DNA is TGTGCCAGCAGCGTAGATCCGGGCAAGGGATGGGGGGAGACCCAGTACTTC.